This paragraph covers one TCR beta chain sequence. The junction does not match germline at one end; this may be a read error. This record comes from a study of blood T cell repertoires in COVID-19. Overall study: Samples taken during acute and convalescent COVID-19 were collected in the United States, Italy and Spain. T cells, B-cell-depleted T cells, or PBMCs supplied cDNA or gDNA.

Germline V gene sequence: CDR1 SGHRS, CDR2 YFSETQ. The CDR3 is made up of 16 amino acids. Only in-frame clones appear in the TCRdb table, and some are missing; sequencing was by immunoSEQ multiplex PCR. The sample yields some 150,000 clones, roughly 84% seen once. Sequencing was carried out using peripheral blood. This sequence joins TRBV5-1 and TRBJ2-1, with TRBD2 as a possible D gene (5 bases). This TCR was sampled from a human donor in a cohort sampled during active COVID-19. For the CDR3, the DNA is TGCGCCAGCAGCTTGGTATCGGGGATCTCCGACAATGAGCAGTTCTTC. This encodes CASSLVSGISDNEQFF.